This T cell receptor beta chain was sequenced for a study of blood T cell repertoires in COVID-19. About the study: Donors in the United States, Italy and Spain gave samples during acute or convalescent COVID-19. From T cells, B-cell-depleted T cells, or PBMCs came the material, which was cDNA or gDNA.

This CDR3 contains 11 residues. Germline V gene lookup returns CDR1 LGHDT and CDR2 YNNKEL (reference sequence). V was trimmed by 8 bases and J by 7 bases, leaving 11 bases between them. Original handling: Estimation of nucleated cell counts relied on the amplification of reference gene primers. Clones were read by immunoSEQ multiplex PCR, and TCRdb kept only the in-frame ones, dropping some. Clone size and the V and J calls come from that table; the DNA yielded D and trimming. The sample consists of some 74,000 clones, about 82% of them appearing once. The material sequenced was peripheral blood. V is TRBV3-1 (or the pseudogene TRBV3-2) and J is TRBJ1-1; possibly TRBD1 for D (5 bases). The sequence was collected from an elderly woman with active or convalescent COVID-19. The CDR3 DNA reads TGTGCCAGCGTTGGGAGGGGTGAAGCTTTCTTT. This gives the protein CASVGRGEAFF.